One sample yielded the 3 T cell receptor beta chains listed below, sequenced in a study of T cell changes during pregnancy in multiple sclerosis. Here immunoSEQ multiplex PCR was the method, and the copy in TCRdb shows in-frame clones only, minus some. The sample has about 36,000 clones, just over 90% seen once. Sequences were derived from CD4+ T cells from peripheral blood mononuclear cells, sampled in the first trimester of pregnancy. The receptors stem from a female donor with multiple sclerosis, enrolled in a pregnancy study.

The V and J genes are TRBV27 and TRBJ2-1; TRBD2 matches 7 bases. The V gene end was trimmed by 6 bases and the J gene end by 7 bases; junction bases not matched to a gene: 18. The germline V gene has CDR1 MNHEY and CDR2 SMNVEV (reference sequence). The CDR3 has 17 amino acids. The DNA of the CDR3 is TGTGCCAGCAGCCCTGGGGTTGAAGCGGGGAGAAGGAATGAGCAGTTCTTC. Amino acid sequence: CASSPGVEAGRRNEQFF.

In this sample, this clone turned up once. The chain combines TRBV19 with TRBJ2-1; 7 bases fit TRBD1. Trimming removed 3 bases from V and 9 bases from J; junction bases left unmatched: 11. The CDR3 extends over 15 amino acids. Germline V CDR1 and CDR2: LNHDA, SQIVND (reference sequence). This chain's CDR3 is CASSMRGRYNGEQFF. The CDR3 DNA is TGTGCCAGTAGTATGAGGGGGCGATACAATGGTGAGCAGTTCTTC. The variable domain in full, completed from reference TRBV19 and TRBJ2-1, reads DGGITQSPKYLFRKEGQNVTLSCEQNLNHDAMYWYRQDPGQGLRLIYYSQIVNDFQKGDIAEGYSVSREKKESFPLTVTSAQKNPTAFYLCASSMRGRYNGEQFFGPGTRLTVL.

The chain joins TRBV7-2 to TRBJ2-3; D unresolved. V dropped 5 bases and J dropped 2 bases, with 5 bases sitting between them. In germline, CDR1 is SGHTA, CDR2 FQGNSA. The CDR3 extends over 12 amino acids. The CDR3 DNA follows: TGTGCCAGCAGCCCTTACACAGATACGCAGTATTTT. Translated, it gives CASSPYTDTQYF.